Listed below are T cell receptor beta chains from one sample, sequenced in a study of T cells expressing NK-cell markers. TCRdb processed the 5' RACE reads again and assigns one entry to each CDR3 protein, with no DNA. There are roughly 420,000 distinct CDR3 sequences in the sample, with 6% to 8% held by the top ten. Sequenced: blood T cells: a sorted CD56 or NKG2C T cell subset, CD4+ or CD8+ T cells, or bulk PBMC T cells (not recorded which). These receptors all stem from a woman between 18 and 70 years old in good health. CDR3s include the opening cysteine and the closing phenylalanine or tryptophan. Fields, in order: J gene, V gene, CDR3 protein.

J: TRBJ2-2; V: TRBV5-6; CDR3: CASSWDRANGELFF
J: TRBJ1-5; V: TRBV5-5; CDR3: CASSSQRIRSNQPQHF
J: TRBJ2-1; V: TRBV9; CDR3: CASSPPRAGGGWSYNEQFF
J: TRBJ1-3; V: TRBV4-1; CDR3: CASSQEGQPLSGNTIYF
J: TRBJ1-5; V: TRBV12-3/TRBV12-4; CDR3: CASSSDRIEHF
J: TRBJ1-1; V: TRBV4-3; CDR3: CASSQDRSGNTEAFF
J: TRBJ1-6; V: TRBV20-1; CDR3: CSARETQGYNSPLHF
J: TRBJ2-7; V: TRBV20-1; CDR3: CSARDWVMESYEQYF
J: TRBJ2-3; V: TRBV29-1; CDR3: CSVGGRATDTQYF
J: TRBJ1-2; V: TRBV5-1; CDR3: CASSRTGDNYGYTF
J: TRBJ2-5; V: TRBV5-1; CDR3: CASSWAATVETQYF
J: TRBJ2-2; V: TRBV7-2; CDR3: CASSQGLTTGELFF
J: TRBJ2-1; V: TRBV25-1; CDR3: CASSDPEAGGRDEQFF
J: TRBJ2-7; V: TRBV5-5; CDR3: CASSLGRTESSYEQYF
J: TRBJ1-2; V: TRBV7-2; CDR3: CASSPREASGYGYTF
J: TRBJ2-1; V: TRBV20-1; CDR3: CSATPGLAVEQFF
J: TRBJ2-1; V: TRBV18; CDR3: CASSPLGQNYNEQFF
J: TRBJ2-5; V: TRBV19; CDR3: CASGQSGETQYF
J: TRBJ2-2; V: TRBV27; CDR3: CASTFRGGTGELFF
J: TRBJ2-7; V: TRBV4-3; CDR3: CASRQRQGVLEQYF
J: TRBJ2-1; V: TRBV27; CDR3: CASSLSTSGGAQEQFF
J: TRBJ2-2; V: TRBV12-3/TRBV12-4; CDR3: CASYSQGANTGELFF
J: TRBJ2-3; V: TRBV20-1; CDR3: CSAHDSSWEAARDTQYF
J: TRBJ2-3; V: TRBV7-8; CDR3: CASSLGSGGDTDTQYF
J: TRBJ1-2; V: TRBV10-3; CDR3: CAIKGGNDGYTF
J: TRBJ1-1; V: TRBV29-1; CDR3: CSVEQEWAEAFF
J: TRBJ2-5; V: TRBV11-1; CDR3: CASSYGSWPGYYQETQYF
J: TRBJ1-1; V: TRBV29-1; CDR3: CSVPRNTEAFF
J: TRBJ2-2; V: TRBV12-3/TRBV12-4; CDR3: CASSYRTSNTGELFF
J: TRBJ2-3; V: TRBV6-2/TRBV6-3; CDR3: CASRGSSGDTQYF
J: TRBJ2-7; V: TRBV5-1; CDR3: CASSLYRPIAGATYEQYF
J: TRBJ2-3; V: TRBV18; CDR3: CASSPGQGNTDTQYF
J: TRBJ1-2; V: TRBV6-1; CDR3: CATAGAKYGYTF
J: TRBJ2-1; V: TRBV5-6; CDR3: CASGYRVTTGNEQFF
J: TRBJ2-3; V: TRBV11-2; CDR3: CASSLVGGVIDTQYF
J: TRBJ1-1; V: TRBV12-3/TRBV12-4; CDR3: CASSFVATEAFF
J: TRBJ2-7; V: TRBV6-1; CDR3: CASSEARPGQYYEQYF
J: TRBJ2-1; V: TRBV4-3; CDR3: CASSQELARSEQFF
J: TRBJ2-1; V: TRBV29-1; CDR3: CSVVTGGEQFF
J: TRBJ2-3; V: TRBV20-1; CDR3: CSASGRSAAADTQYF
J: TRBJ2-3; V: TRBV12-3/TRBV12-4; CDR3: CASSLMGWDTQYF
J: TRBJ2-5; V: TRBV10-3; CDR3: CAISAFAPYQETQYF
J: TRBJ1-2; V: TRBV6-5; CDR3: CASGHSRGLLAYGYTF
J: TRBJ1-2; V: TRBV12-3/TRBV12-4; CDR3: CASRLGLLYGYTF
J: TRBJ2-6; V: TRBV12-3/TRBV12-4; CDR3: CASRRASGANVLTF
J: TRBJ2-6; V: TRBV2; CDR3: CASSERPDSGANVLTF
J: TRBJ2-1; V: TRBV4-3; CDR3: CASSQDGGGSNEQFF
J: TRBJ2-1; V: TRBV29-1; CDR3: CSGLTGSSYNEQFF
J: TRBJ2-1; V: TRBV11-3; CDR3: CASSISGTSYPYNEQFF
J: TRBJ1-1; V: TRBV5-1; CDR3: CASSSNGQGAPAFF
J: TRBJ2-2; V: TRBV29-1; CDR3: CSVDGLLAGAGELFF